The 5 T cell receptor beta chains below all came from one sample that was sequenced in a study of CD8 T cells in ankylosing spondylitis. TCRdb fed the 5' RACE reads into MiXCR, producing one record per CDR3 protein. Of some 250,000 distinct CDR3 sequences in the sample, roughly a quarter are singletons; the top ten hold 0.6% to 0.75%. Sequenced sample: blood, either unsorted or a sorted T cell fraction (not recorded which). These receptors came from a male donor with ankylosing spondylitis or in good health (not recorded which).

This clonotype was observed many times. V usage is TRBV29-1 and J usage is TRBJ2-2; possible D gene TRBD1, 5 bases. V was pared by 6 bases and J by 0 bases, with 17 bases between. The CDR3 totals 16 residues. The V gene's germline CDR1 is SQVTM and CDR2 ANQGSEA. The DNA for the CDR3 is TGCAGCGTGGGCACAGGAGTTGGAACGAACACCGGGGAGCTGTTTTTT. It codes for CSVGTGVGTNTGELFF.

The chain links TRBV12-3 or TRBV12-4 to TRBJ2-7; TRBD2 aligns across 11 bases. Losses at the gene ends were 6 bases for V and 1 base for J; bases not matched to a gene: 5. The CDR3 length is 15 residues. The CDR3 DNA sequence: TGTGCCAGCAGCCCCCGACTAGCGGGGTCCTACGAGCAGTACTTC. Its protein is CASSPRLAGSYEQYF.

This clonotype was counted a few times. The J gene is TRBJ2-3, the V gene TRBV20-1, with D possibly TRBD2 on 5 matching bases. The germline V and J ends were trimmed by 0 bases and 6 bases, with 13 bases remaining between them. There are 14 residues in the CDR3. Germline CDR1 DFQATT, CDR2 SNEGSKA (reference sequence). The CDR3 nucleotides are TGCAGTGCTAGAGATCCACGGTCGGGGGATACGCAGTATTTT. It translates to CSARDPRSGDTQYF.

Only one count was recorded for this clonotype. CDR3 sequence: CASSLALGGEAAFF. CDR3 bases: TGTGCCAGCAGCTTAGCCCTAGGCGGCGAAGCGGCTTTCTTT. This chain joins TRBV7-9 and TRBJ1-1; D unresolved. CDR3 length equals 14 residues. Trimming shortened V by 0 bases and J by 11 bases, and 16 bases separated the two germline ends. The germline CDR1 and CDR2 sequences are SEHNR and FQNEAQ (reference sequence).

At least ten counts were recorded for this clonotype. The genes are TRBV20-1 and TRBJ2-2; a possible D gene is TRBD1 (6 bases). Germline V gives CDR1 DFQATT, CDR2 SNEGSKA (reference sequence). V was cut by 1 base and J by 0 bases, with 9 bases left in between. CDR3 length: 15 residues. The DNA for the CDR3 is TGCAGTGCTAGAGTGGGGACAACGAACACCGGGGAGCTGTTTTTT. It translates to CSARVGTTNTGELFF.